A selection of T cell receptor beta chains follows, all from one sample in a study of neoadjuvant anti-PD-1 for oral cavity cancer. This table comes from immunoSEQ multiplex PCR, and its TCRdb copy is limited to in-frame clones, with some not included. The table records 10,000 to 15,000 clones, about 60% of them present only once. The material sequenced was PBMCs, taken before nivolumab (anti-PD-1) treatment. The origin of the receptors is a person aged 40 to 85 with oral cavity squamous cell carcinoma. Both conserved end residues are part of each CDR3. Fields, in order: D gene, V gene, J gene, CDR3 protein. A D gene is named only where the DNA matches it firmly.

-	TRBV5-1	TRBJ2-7	CASSLTGAAYEQYF
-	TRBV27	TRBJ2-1	CASSSPDYLYNEQFF
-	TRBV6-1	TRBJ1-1	CASHPPRGTEAFF
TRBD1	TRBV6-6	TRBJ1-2	CASRVTGGASGYTF
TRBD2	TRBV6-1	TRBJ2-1	CASSVWTSGFSYNEQFF
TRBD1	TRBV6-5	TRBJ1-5	CASSYHGGGQPQHF
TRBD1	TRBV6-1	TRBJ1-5	CASTRTGLWNQPQHF
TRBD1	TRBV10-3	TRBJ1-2	CAISESGQGGYTF
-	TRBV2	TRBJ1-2	CASGYTYGYTF
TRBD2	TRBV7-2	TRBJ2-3	CASSFPLAGGSDTQYF
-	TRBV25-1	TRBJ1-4	CASSESANEKLFF
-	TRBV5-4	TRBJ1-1	CASSPGWAMNTEAFF
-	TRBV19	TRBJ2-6	CASSIPHSGANVLTF
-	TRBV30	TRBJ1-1	CALEEGLGAFF
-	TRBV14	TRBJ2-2	CASSLQSAVGTGELFF
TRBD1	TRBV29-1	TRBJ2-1	CSVGVPTGQNNEQFF
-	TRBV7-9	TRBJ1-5	CASSPAGTNNQPQHF
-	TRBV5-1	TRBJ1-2	CASSLAGDYGYTF
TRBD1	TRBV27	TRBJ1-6	CASSRTGRPYNSPLHF
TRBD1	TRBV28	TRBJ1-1	CASTSGGRTEAFF
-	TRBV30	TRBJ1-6	CAWSVNREGSPLHF
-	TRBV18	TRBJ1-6	CASSPAGVGNSPLHF
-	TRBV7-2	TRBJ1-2	CASSPFTEIGYTF
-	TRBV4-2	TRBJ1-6	CASSQGGPGTTYNSPLHF
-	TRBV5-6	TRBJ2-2	CASSLANTGELFF
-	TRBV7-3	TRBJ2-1	CASSSPPRLEQFF